This paragraph covers one T cell receptor beta chain sequence. It lacks a known antigen. A junction end diverges from the germline sequence, so it may reflect a read error. The data stem from a study of identical twins (dated by TCRdb to the mid-2010s). Looking at the study overall: The study deep-sequenced TCR alpha and beta repertoires from monozygotic twins, unrelated adults of various ages and cord blood to test whether fetal clonotypes persist. Replicate twin experiments were performed at different times using different library preparation protocols to rule out contamination. What the study reported, not specific to this receptor: Because the same donors could not be followed over many years, the conclusions relied on cross-sectional statistical analysis. Invariant T cells such as MAIT and iNKT could partly confound zero-insertion analyses, although diverse VJ usage argued against such confounding for most clonotypes. Out-of-frame TCR alpha sequences shared between twins showed an excess of low generation-probability sequences compared with coincidental sharing between unrelated individuals. In beta out-of-frame sequences, excess twin sharing was weaker, because having fewer shared sequences lowered the signal-to-noise ratio. In monozygotic twins, recombination models systematically underestimated out-of-frame TCR alpha sharing, but the models matched the sharing seen between unrelated individuals. Abundant cord blood beta clonotypes carried fewer insertions; young adult naive repertoires showed a weaker similar trend, while memory repertoires showed none.

From the cysteine up to the phenylalanine, the CDR3 has a length of 13 residues. CDR3 DNA is the only sequence kept; it has 39 bases, read in frame from the first base. Sequences SGHRS (CDR1) and YFSETQ (CDR2) are obtained from the germline V gene. Every donor in the study was a healthy Caucasian. The twin cohort comprised three pairs of female monozygotic twins, all aged roughly 18 to 30 years. The RNA used for TCR libraries was isolated from peripheral blood mononuclear cells. Preparation of the library involved 5' RACE. The data were produced on an Illumina HiSeq 2000. Template switching introduced a universal primer binding site; the final cDNA contained a unique molecular identifier, enabling accurate counting of TCR cDNA molecules. Specific primers in the conserved constant-segment region were used to synthesize first-strand cDNA for TCR alpha and beta chains. To control for contamination, each cDNA library was double barcoded with a SMART-Mk sample barcode plus Illumina barcodes. Two successive PCR steps introduced TruSeq adapter sequences along with Illumina sample barcodes. Sequencing of the TCR alpha and beta cDNA libraries was done on the Illumina HiSeq platform using custom primers. In the authors' own workflow: Unique molecular identifiers were extracted from raw reads with MiGEC, and CDR3 positions were determined with MiXCR. Recombination models were inferred per individual with the repgenHMM and IGoR tools using an EM algorithm. The tcR package in R was used for shared clonotype analysis, with sharing normalized by the product of cloneset sizes. To study raw recombination free of thymic and clonal selection effects, out-of-frame nonproductive sequences were analyzed. Starting from the raw public reads, TCRdb applied fastp trimming at Q25, assembled clones with MiXCR and retained in-frame beta chains. Merged by CDR3 protein, the rows form single entries marked with the most common genes and DNA. TCRdb assigned the V and J calls; the authors' analysis was not used. The sample has 550,000 to 700,000 distinct CDR3 sequences on record, 21% of them singletons. Clones ranked in the top ten supply 4.3% of the sample.

These same records also appear under a second study, on T cells expressing NK-cell markers. As noted in the second study: In sorted CD3+CD56+NKG2C+, CD3+CD56+NKG2C- and CD3+CD56-NKG2C+ T-cell subsets from eight donors, TCR beta-chain repertoires were profiled. Of the eight sequenced donors, seven were found to be HCMV-seropositive and one was found to be HCMV-seronegative. In several experiments an anti-gammadeltaTCR antibody was added to restrict sorting to alphabetaTCR-expressing T cells. In a handful of donors, the dominant CD3+CD56+NKG2C+ clonotypes ranked among the top 10 CD8+ clonotypes, making up about 1.0-8% of CD8+ T cells. Those dominant clonotypes were again the most abundant among CD3+CD56-NKG2C+ cells in a handful of donors, at roughly 28.3-65%. Whether the expanded NKG2C-expressing T cell clones were specific for HCMV antigens was left unclear. The eight sequenced donors were randomly selected healthy volunteers, three men and five women. To determine HCMV serostatus, a commercial ELISA kit was used to detect HCMV-specific IgG in serum. For six donors, bulk peripheral blood T-cell repertoires were also sequenced from unsorted PBMC. Reads were demultiplexed and grouped by UMI with MIGEC, and clonotypes were assembled and quantified with MiTCR. To exclude erroneous sequences, only TCR cDNA sequences supported by at least two reads were retained. The tcR package was used for downstream repertoire analysis, with clonotypes matched between fractions based on CDR3 nucleotide sequence plus V segment. VDJmatch was used to annotate antigen specificity against VDJdb, with one amino acid substitution allowed in CDR3.

Input material: PBMCs. The clonotype comes from a woman aged 18-29 years in good health. The V gene is TRBV5-1 and the J gene is TRBJ2-1; a stretch of 7 junction bases matches TRBD1. The CDR3 here reads CASRLGQLNEQFF. In nucleotide form, the sequence is TGCGCCAGCAGATTGGGACAGCTCAATGAGCAGTTCTTC.